This T cell receptor beta chain was sequenced for a study of identical twins. TCRdb reprocessed the 5' RACE reads via MiXCR and lists one record per CDR3 protein. The sample holds under 900,000 distinct CDR3 sequences; approximately 18% are singletons and the top ten take 13%. Trimming left V 4 bases short and J 5 bases short, with 14 bases between. CDR1 and CDR2 from the germline V gene are SQVTM and ANQGSEA. The CDR3 extends over 13 amino acids. This clonotype was observed a few times. The data also belong to a second study, concerning T cells expressing NK-cell markers.

The chain recombines TRBV29-1 with TRBJ2-5; the D is unclear. The receptor was isolated from a young woman in good health. Sequenced sample: PBMCs. CDR3 in amino acids: CSVGVGSGETQYF. CDR3 coding DNA: TGCAGCGTTGGGGTGGGATCCGGGGAGACCCAGTACTTC.